Each of the 23 T cell receptor beta chains below was sequenced from the same sample in a study of beta chain features in type 1 diabetes. All of the isolated RNA was reverse transcribed, so expressed TCRB transcripts were sequenced. Generated by immunoSEQ multiplex PCR, the TCRdb table keeps only in-frame clones and is missing some. This sample yields 620,000 or so clones, of which around 15% are seen a single time; around 0.095% belongs to the top ten. The sample comprised naive CD4+ T cells from blood. The receptors derive from a man aged 18 to 29 in good health.

In DNA, the CDR3 is TGTGCCAGCAGCAGCAAGGGGCCCTACAATGAGCAGTTCTTC. Its protein product is CASSSKGPYNEQFF. V is TRBV2 and J is TRBJ2-1, with D tentatively TRBD1 (5 bases). This CDR3 contains 14 residues. CDR1 and CDR2 from the germline V gene are SNHLY and FYNNEI. Trimming shortened V by 6 bases and J by 2 bases, and 11 bases separated the two germline ends.

CDR3 residues: CASSLRQGARNTEAFF. For the CDR3, the DNA is TGTGCCAGCAGCTTGAGGCAGGGGGCGAGGAACACTGAAGCTTTCTTT. The chain employs TRBV5-6 and TRBJ1-1, with 8 bases lining up with TRBD1. CDR3 length equals 16 residues. The junction had 6 bases not matched to a gene; V was cut back by 1 base and J by 1 base. Germline values: CDR1 SGHDT, CDR2 YYEEEE.

This chain links TRBV6-1 with TRBJ2-3; a weak D match, TRBD1 (6 bases). V gave up 10 bases and J gave up 2 bases, with 13 bases separating them. The CDR3 is 13 amino acids. CDR1 and CDR2 from the germline V gene are MNHNS and SASEGT. The CDR3 reads CANKDSDTDTQYF. Here the CDR3 DNA reads TGTGCCAACAAGGACAGCGACACAGATACGCAGTATTTT.

In this sample, this clone turned up a few times. Other DNA sequences within the sample encode an identical CDR3. V and J are TRBV18 and TRBJ2-3; TRBD1 matches 8 bases. Trimming removed 3 bases from V and 6 bases from J; junction bases left unmatched: 2. The CDR3 consists of 13 residues. In germline, CDR1 is KGHSH, CDR2 LQKENI. The CDR3 DNA reads as TGTGCCAGCTCACCCAGACAGGGGGATACGCAGTATTTT. This gives the protein CASSPRQGDTQYF. Full variable domain (outside the CDR3, taken from reference TRBV18 and TRBJ2-3): NAGVMQNPRHLVRRRGQEARLRCSPMKGHSHVYWYRQLPEEGLKFMVYLQKENIIDESGMPKERFSAEFPKEGPSILRIQQVVRGDSAAYFCASSPRQGDTQYFGPGTRLTVL.

V and J are TRBV5-1 and TRBJ2-1; 9 nucleotides line up with TRBD2. The CDR3 length is 15 residues. Germline V gives CDR1 SGHRS, CDR2 YFSETQ. Germline trimming cut 2 bases from V and 4 bases from J; bases unmatched to any gene: 4. For the CDR3, the DNA is TGCGCCAGCAGCTTACCGGGACTAGCTTACAATGAGCAGTTCTTC. Translated, it gives CASSLPGLAYNEQFF.

V is TRBV7-3 and J is TRBJ2-5; D may match TRBD1 or TRBD2 (5 bases each). Between the trimmed V and J ends, which lost 1 base and 5 bases, there was a span of 14 bases. The CDR3 sequence is 15 residues long. CDR1 and CDR2 (germline): SGHTA, FQGTGA. CDR3 coding DNA: TGTGCCAGCAGCTTAAGCCCGGGACGAACGGAGACCCAGTACTTC. Translation: CASSLSPGRTETQYF.

In this sample, this clone turned up a few times. The CDR3 DNA sequence: TGTGCCAGCAGCTCAAAGACTAGCGATACCGGGGAGCTGTTTTTT. This gives the protein CASSSKTSDTGELFF. The genes are TRBV7-2 and TRBJ2-2; TRBD2 aligns across 8 bases. V shed 4 bases, J shed 5 bases, and the junction held 6 bases outside the gene matches. CDR1 is SGHTA, CDR2 FQGNSA, per germline. The CDR3 runs to 15 residues.

This clone was observed a few times. The J gene is TRBJ1-2, the V gene TRBV2; no firm D call. The CDR3 extends over 15 amino acids. V shed 4 bases and J shed 2 bases, with 14 bases lying between them. CDR1 and CDR2 (germline): SNHLY, FYNNEI. The CDR3 DNA is TGTGCCAGCAGTGTGGAGGGCACCTTAAACTATGGCTACACCTTC. The encoded protein is CASSVEGTLNYGYTF.

The rearrangement links TRBV4-1 to TRBJ1-5, with 9 bases fitting TRBD1. CDR1 is MGHRA and CDR2 is YSYEKL in the germline V gene. This CDR3 spans 15 amino acids. Unmatched junction bases numbered 5, after V lost 4 bases and J lost 4 bases. CDR3 amino acids: CASSLFGTGNQPQHF. CDR3 bases: TGCGCCAGCAGCCTATTCGGGACAGGGAATCAGCCCCAGCATTTT.

This clone was recorded a few times. The chain employs TRBV7-2 and TRBJ1-5; TRBD1 is a possible D gene (5 bases). CDR3 length equals 13 residues. V dropped 3 bases and J dropped 4 bases, with 7 bases sitting between them. Germline CDR1 and CDR2: SGHTA and FQGNSA. The CDR3 reads CASSFWGNQPQHF. The CDR3 DNA reads as TGTGCCAGCAGCTTTTGGGGGAATCAGCCCCAGCATTTT.

This chain joins TRBV28 and TRBJ1-1, with D perhaps TRBD1 (6 bases). Trimming left V 2 bases short and J 1 base short, with 11 bases between. In germline, CDR1 is MDHEN, CDR2 SYDVKM. This CDR3 is built from 15 residues. CDR3 in amino acids: CASSLGGAGNTEAFF. The CDR3 DNA is TGTGCCAGCAGTTTAGGGGGCGCGGGGAACACTGAAGCTTTCTTT.

This clone was counted only a few times. The rearrangement joins TRBV7-3 to TRBJ2-1; 10 nucleotides match TRBD2. The CDR3 runs to 18 residues. Germline V gives CDR1 SGHTA, CDR2 FQGTGA. J lost 6 bases, V lost 5 bases, and 16 bases had no gene match. The CDR3 DNA reads TGTGCCAGCAGCCGGATTTTCCGGAGCGGGAGGGTAGGCAATGAGCAGTTCTTC. Translation gives CASSRIFRSGRVGNEQFF.

The chain links TRBV5-1 to TRBJ2-5; D might be TRBD2 (5 bases). Between the trimmed V and J ends, which lost 0 bases and 5 bases, there was a span of 11 bases. Germline V CDR1 and CDR2: SGHRS, YFSETQ. This CDR3 has 14 amino acids. DNA of the CDR3: TGCGCCAGCAGCTTGGGGAGGAGCATGGAGACCCAGTACTTC. It translates to CASSLGRSMETQYF. Filled out from reference TRBV5-1 and TRBJ2-5, the complete variable domain reads KAGVTQTPRYLIKTRGQQVTLSCSPISGHRSVSWYQQTPGQGLQFLFEYFSETQRNKGNFPGRFSGRQFSNSRSEMNVSTLELGDSALYLCASSLGRSMETQYFGPGTRLLVL.

The gene calls are TRBV28 and TRBJ2-7, with 8 positions matching TRBD1. V lost 5 bases to trimming and J lost 3 bases; unmatched junction nucleotides: 6. CDR1 is MDHEN, CDR2 SYDVKM, per germline. CDR3 size: 14 residues. The CDR3 sequence: CASSTTGAGYEQYF. The CDR3 DNA sequence: TGTGCCAGCAGTACGACAGGGGCGGGCTACGAGCAGTACTTC.

The V call is TRBV15, the J call TRBJ2-3; TRBD2 matches at 7 bases. The ends lost 1 base at V and 4 bases at J; junction bases unmatched: 11. CDR1 and CDR2 from the germline V gene are LNHNV and YYDKDF (reference sequence). The CDR3 is made up of 17 amino acids. Here the CDR3 reads CATSRGRRGGSADTQYF. The DNA for the CDR3 is TGTGCCACCAGCAGAGGCCGGAGGGGCGGGAGTGCAGATACGCAGTATTTT.

This chain connects TRBV7-3 to TRBJ1-1, with D maybe TRBD1 (5 bases). Germline loops: CDR1 SGHTA, CDR2 FQGTGA. The CDR3 is 14 residues long. V was shortened by 1 base and J by 3 bases, with 9 bases between the two germline ends. Written as DNA, the CDR3 is TGTGCCAGCAGCTTAAAGGTGACAGACACTGAAGCTTTCTTT. Residues: CASSLKVTDTEAFF.

This clone showed up just a few times. The rearrangement uses TRBV5-1 and TRBJ2-5; 13 positions agree with TRBD2. V was pared by 2 bases and J by 5 bases, with 6 bases of the junction left unmatched. This CDR3 has 16 residues. The germline gives CDR1 SGHRS, CDR2 YFSETQ. CDR3 residues: CASSFGLAGVQETQYF. The CDR3 coding sequence is TGCGCCAGCAGCTTCGGACTAGCGGGAGTTCAGGAGACCCAGTACTTC. Drawing the rest from reference TRBV5-1 and TRBJ2-5, the complete variable domain is KAGVTQTPRYLIKTRGQQVTLSCSPISGHRSVSWYQQTPGQGLQFLFEYFSETQRNKGNFPGRFSGRQFSNSRSEMNVSTLELGDSALYLCASSFGLAGVQETQYFGPGTRLLVL.

The rearrangement uses TRBV27 and TRBJ1-1, with TRBD1 matching over 9 bases. The length of the CDR3 is 14 residues. Germline lookup yields CDR1 MNHEY and CDR2 SMNVEV (reference sequence). V gave up 4 bases and J gave up 5 bases; unmatched junction bases: 5. The DNA of the CDR3 is TGTGCCAGCAGTTACGGACAGGGGCGGACTGAAGCTTTCTTT. Its protein product is CASSYGQGRTEAFF.

This clone was observed many times. The chain's CDR3 is CAIRPTSTDTQYF. The CDR3 DNA reads as TGTGCCATCAGGCCGACTAGCACAGATACGCAGTATTTT. This chain connects TRBV10-3 to TRBJ2-3; no firm D call. Germline V CDR1 and CDR2: ENHRY, SYGVKD. The CDR3 runs to 13 residues. V gave up 6 bases and J gave up 0 bases, with 7 bases separating them.

The gene calls are TRBV10-3 and TRBJ2-5, with 10 bases fitting TRBD2. V shed 1 base, J shed 7 bases, and the junction held 9 bases outside the gene matches. This CDR3 contains 16 residues. The germline gives CDR1 ENHRY, CDR2 SYGVKD. CDR3 bases: TGTGCCATCAGTGAGTTTGTAGCGGGAGGCCGGGTGACCCAGTACTTC. The encoded protein is CAISEFVAGGRVTQYF.

The V gene is TRBV6-5, the J gene TRBJ2-7; 7 nucleotides align to TRBD1. V trimming: 2 bases; J trimming: 2 bases; junction bases outside the gene matches: 6. CDR1 and CDR2 from the germline V gene are MNHEY and SVGAGI. This CDR3 is 15 amino acids long. CDR3 amino acids: CASSYAGTEAYEQYF. CDR3 nucleotide sequence: TGTGCCAGCAGTTACGCCGGGACAGAAGCCTACGAGCAGTACTTC.

The chain has TRBV14 and TRBJ2-2; possible D gene TRBD2, 6 bases. This CDR3 has 17 residues. From germline, CDR1 is SGHDN and CDR2 FVKESK. V gave up 2 bases and J gave up 4 bases, with 17 bases separating them. The CDR3 loop reads CASSQSRGTSRTGELFF. CDR3 in DNA: TGTGCCAGCAGCCAATCCCGAGGGACTTCACGCACCGGGGAGCTGTTTTTT.

This clone was seen more than once but under ten times. The chain combines TRBV6-6 with TRBJ2-7; perhaps TRBD2 as D (5 bases). Trimming shortened V by 4 bases and J by 3 bases, and 13 bases separated the two germline ends. The CDR3 loop spans 14 amino acids. Germline values: CDR1 MNHNY, CDR2 SVGAGI (reference sequence). In DNA, the CDR3 is TGTGCCAGCAGTTGGGGAGTCTTGAGCTACGAGCAGTACTTC. Its translation is CASSWGVLSYEQYF.